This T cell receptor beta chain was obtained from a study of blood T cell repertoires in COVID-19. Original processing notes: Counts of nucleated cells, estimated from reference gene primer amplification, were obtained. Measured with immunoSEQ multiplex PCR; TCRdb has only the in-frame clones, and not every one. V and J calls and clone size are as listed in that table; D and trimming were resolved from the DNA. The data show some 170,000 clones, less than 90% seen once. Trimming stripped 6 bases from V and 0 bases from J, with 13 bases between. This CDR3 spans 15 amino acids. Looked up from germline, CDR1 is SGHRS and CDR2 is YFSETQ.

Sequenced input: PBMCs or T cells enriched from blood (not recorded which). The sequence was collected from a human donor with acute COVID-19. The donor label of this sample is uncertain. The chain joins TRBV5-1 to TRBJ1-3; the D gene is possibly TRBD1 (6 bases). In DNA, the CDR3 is TGCGCCAGCACCCCAGGGGTCCCCTCTGGAAACACCATATATTTT. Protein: CASTPGVPSGNTIYF.